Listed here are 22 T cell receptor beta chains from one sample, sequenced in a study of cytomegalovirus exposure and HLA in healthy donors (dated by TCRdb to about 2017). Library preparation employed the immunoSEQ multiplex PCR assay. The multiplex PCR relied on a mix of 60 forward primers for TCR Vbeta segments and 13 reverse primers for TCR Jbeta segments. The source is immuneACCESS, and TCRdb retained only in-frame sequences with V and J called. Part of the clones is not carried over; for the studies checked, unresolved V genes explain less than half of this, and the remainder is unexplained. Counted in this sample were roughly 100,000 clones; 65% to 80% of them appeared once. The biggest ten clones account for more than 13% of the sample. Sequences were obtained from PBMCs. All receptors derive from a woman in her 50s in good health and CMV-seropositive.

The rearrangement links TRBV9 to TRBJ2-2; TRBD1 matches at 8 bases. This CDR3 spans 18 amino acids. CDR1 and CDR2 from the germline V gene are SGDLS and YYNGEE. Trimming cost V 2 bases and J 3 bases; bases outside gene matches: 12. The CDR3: CASSVTSGQVVDTGELFF. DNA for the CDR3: TGTGCCAGCAGCGTGACCTCGGGACAGGTTGTTGACACCGGGGAGCTGTTTTTT.

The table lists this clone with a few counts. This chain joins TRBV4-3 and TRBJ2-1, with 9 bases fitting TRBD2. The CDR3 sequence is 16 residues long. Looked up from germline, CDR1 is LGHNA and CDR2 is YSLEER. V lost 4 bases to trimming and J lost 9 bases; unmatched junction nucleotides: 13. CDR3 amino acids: CASSPRSIAGVAEQFF. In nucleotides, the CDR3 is TGCGCCAGCAGCCCCCGATCGATAGCGGGAGTCGCTGAGCAGTTCTTC.

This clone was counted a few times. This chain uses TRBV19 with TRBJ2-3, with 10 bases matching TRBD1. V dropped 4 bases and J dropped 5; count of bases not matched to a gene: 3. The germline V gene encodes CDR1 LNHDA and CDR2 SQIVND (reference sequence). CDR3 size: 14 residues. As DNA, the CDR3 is TGTGCCAGTAGTACCCGGGACAGGGGAGATACGCAGTATTTT. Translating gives CASSTRDRGDTQYF. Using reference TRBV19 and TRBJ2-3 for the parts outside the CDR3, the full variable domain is DGGITQSPKYLFRKEGQNVTLSCEQNLNHDAMYWYRQDPGQGLRLIYYSQIVNDFQKGDIAEGYSVSREKKESFPLTVTSAQKNPTAFYLCASSTRDRGDTQYFGPGTRLTVL.

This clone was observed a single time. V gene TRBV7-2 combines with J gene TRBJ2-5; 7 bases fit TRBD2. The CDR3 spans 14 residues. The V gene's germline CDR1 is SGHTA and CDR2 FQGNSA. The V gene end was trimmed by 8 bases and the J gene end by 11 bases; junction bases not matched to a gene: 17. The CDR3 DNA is TGTGCCAGCTCCACCTCCTGGGCGGGAGTAGGGCAGTACTTC. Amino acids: CASSTSWAGVGQYF.

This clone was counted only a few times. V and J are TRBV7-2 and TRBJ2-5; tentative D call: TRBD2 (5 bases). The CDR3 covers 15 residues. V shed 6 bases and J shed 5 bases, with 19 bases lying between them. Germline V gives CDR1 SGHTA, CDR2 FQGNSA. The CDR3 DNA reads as TGTGCCAGCAGTTCCTTTTTCGGGAATGGTGAGACCCAGTACTTC. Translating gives CASSSFFGNGETQYF.

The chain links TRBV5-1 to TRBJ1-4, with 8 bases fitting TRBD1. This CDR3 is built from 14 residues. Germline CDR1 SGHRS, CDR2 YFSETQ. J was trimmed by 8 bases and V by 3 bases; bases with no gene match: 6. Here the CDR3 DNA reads TGCGCCAGCAGCTATGGACAGGGTGGCGAAAAACTGTTTTTT. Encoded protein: CASSYGQGGEKLFF.

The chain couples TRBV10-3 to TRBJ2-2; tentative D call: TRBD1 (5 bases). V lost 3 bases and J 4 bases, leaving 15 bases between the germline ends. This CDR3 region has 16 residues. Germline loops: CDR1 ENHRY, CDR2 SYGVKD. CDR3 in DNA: TGTGCCATCAGTGACACAGGCGACAAAAGCACCGGGGAGCTGTTTTTT. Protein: CAISDTGDKSTGELFF.

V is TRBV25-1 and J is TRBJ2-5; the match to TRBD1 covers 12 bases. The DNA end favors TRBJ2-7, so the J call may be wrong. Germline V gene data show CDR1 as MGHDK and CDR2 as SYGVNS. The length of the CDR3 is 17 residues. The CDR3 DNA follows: TGTGCCAGCACTCAAGGGGCGGGACAGGGGGCTAGCTACGAGCAGTACTTC. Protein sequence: CASTQGAGQGASYEQYF.

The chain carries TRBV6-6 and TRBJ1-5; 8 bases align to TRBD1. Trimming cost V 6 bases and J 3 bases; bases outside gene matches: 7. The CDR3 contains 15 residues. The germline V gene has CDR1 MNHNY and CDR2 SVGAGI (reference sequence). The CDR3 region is CASSLQGVINQPQHF. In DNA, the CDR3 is TGTGCCAGCAGCTTACAGGGGGTCATCAATCAGCCCCAGCATTTT.

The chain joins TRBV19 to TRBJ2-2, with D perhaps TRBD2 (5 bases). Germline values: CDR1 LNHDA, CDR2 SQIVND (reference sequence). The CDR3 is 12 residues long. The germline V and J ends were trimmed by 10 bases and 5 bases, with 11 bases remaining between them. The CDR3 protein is CATTRKTGELFF. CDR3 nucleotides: TGTGCCACTACTAGGAAAACCGGGGAGCTGTTTTTT.

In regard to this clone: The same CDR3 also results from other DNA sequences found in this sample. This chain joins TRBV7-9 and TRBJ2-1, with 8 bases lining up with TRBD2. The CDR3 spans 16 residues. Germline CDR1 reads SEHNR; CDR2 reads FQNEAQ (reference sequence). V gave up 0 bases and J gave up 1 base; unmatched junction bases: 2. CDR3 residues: CASSLARGGSYNEQFF. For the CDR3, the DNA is TGTGCCAGCAGCTTAGCCCGGGGGGGGTCCTACAATGAGCAGTTCTTC.

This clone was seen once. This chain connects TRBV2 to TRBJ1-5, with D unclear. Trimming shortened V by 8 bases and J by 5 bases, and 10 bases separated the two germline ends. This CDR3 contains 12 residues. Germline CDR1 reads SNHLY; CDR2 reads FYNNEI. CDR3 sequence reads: CASRGTDQPQHF. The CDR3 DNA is TGTGCCAGCCGGGGAACGGATCAGCCCCAGCATTTT.

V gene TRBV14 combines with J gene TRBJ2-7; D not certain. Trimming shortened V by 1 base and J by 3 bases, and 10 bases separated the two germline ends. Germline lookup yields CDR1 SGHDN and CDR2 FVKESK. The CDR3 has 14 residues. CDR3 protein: CASSQGVALYEQYF. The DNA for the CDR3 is TGTGCCAGCAGCCAAGGTGTGGCCCTCTACGAGCAGTACTTC.

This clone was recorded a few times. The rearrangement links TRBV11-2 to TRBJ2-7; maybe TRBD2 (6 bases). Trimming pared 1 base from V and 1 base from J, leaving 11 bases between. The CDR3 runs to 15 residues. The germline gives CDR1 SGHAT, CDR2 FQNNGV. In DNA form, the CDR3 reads TGTGCCAGCAGCTTAGGGCGGGGCCCTTCCTACGAGCAGTACTTC. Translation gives CASSLGRGPSYEQYF.

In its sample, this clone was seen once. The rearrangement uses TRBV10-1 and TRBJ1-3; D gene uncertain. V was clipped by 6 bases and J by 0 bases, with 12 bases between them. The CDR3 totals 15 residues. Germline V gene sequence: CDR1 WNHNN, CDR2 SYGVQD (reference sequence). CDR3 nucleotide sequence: TGCGCCAGCAGCAACGGGTCCCGCTCTGGAAACACCATATATTTT. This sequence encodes CASSNGSRSGNTIYF.

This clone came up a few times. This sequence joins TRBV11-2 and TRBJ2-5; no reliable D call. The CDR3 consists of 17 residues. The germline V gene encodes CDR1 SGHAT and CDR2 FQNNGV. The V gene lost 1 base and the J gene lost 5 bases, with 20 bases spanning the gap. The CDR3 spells CASSLAWSWSRIETQYF. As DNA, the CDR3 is TGTGCCAGCAGCTTAGCCTGGAGCTGGAGTAGGATCGAGACCCAGTACTTC.

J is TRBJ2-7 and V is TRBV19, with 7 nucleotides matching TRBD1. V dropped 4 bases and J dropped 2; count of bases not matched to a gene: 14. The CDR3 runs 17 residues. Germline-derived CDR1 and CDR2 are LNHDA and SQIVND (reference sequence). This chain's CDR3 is CASSSLPPGQWTYEQYF. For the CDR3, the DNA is TGTGCCAGTAGTAGCTTGCCCCCGGGACAGTGGACCTACGAGCAGTACTTC.

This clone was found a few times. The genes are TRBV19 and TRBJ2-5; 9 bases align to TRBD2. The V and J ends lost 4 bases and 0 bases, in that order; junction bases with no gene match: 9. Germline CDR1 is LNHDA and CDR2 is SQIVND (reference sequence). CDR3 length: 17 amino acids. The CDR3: CASSNNGLARNQETQYF. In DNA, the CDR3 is TGTGCCAGTAGTAACAACGGACTAGCGCGTAACCAAGAGACCCAGTACTTC.

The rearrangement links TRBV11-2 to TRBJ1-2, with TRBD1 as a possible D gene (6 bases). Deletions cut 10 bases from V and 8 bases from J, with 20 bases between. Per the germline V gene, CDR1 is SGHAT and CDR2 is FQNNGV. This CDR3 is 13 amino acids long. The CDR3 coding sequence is TGTGCCACAGAACAGGGTTCTCTTAGGGGCTACACCTTC. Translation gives CATEQGSLRGYTF.

In DNA form, the CDR3 reads TGTGCCAGCAGCAGGGACAGGGGGAACTCTGGGGCCAACGTCCTGACTTTC. Translated, it gives CASSRDRGNSGANVLTF. This rearrangement joins TRBV5-8 to TRBJ2-6; the match to TRBD1 covers 11 bases. Germline CDR1 is SGHTS and CDR2 is YDEGEE. J was trimmed by 0 bases and V by 4 bases; bases with no gene match: 3. This CDR3 is 17 amino acids long.

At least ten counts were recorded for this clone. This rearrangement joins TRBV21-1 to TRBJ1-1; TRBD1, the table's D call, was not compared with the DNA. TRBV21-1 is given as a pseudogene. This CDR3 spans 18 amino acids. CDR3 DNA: TGTGCCAGCAGCGCCCGACCTGGACAGGGAACCATGAACACTGAAGCTTTCTTT. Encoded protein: CASSARPGQGTMNTEAFF.

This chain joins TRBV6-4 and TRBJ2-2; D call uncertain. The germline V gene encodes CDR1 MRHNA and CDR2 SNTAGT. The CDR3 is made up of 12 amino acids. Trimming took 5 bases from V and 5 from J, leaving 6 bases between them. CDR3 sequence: CASSTRTGELFF. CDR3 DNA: TGTGCCAGCAGTACCCGGACCGGGGAGCTGTTTTTT.